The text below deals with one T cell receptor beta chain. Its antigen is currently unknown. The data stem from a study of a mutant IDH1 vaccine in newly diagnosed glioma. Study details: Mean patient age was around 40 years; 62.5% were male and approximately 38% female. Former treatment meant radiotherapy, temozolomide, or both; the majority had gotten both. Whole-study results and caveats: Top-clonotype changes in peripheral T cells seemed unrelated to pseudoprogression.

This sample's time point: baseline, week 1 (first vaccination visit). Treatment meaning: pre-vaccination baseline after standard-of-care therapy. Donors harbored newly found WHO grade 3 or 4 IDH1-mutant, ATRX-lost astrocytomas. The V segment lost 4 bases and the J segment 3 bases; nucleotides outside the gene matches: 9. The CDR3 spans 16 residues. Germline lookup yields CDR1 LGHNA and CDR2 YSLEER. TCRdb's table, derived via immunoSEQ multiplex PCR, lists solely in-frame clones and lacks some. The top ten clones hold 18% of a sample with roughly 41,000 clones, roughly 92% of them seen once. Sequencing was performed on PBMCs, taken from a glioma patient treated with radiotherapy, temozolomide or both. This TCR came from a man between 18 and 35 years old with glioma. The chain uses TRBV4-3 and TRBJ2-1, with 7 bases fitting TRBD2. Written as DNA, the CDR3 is TGCGCCAGCAGCCGGGACTATCCCGTTGGCTACAATGAGCAGTTCTTC. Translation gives CASSRDYPVGYNEQFF.